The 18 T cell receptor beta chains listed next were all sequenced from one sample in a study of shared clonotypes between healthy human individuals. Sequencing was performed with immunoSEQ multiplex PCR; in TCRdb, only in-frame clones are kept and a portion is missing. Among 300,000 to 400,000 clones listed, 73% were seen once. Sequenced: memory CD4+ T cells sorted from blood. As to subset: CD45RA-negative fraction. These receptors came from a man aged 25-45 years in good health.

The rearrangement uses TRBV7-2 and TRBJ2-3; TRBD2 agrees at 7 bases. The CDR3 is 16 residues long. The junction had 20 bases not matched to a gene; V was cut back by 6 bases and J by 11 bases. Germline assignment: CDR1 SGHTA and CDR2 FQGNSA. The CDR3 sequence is CASRKGLGREPLMQYF. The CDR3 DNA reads TGTGCCAGCAGAAAAGGTCTCGGGCGGGAGCCACTCATGCAGTATTTT.

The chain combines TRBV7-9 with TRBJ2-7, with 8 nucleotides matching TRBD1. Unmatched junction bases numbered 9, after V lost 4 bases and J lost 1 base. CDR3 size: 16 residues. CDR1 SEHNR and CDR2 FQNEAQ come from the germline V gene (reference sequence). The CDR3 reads CASSSKGTGGSYEQYF. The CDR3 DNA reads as TGTGCCAGCAGCTCCAAGGGAACAGGGGGTTCCTACGAGCAGTACTTC.

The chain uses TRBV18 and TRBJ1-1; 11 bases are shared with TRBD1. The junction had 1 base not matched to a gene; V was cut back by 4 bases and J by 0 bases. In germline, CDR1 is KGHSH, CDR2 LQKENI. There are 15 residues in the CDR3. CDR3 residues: CASSLGQGVNTEAFF. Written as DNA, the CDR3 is TGTGCCAGCTCACTGGGACAGGGGGTGAACACTGAAGCTTTCTTT.

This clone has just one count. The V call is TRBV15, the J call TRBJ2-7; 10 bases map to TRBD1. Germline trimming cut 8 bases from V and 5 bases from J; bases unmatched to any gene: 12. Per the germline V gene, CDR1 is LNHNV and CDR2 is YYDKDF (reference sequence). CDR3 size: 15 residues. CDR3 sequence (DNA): TGTGCCACCGCGTTCCCCGGACAGGGGGGTCACGAGCAGTACTTC. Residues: CATAFPGQGGHEQYF. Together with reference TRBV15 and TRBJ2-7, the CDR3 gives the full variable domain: DAMVIQNPRYQVTQFGKPVTLSCSQTLNHNVMYWYQQKSSQAPKLLFHYYDKDFNNEADTPDNFQSRRPNTSFCFLDIRSPGLGDTAMYLCATAFPGQGGHEQYFGPGTRLTVT.

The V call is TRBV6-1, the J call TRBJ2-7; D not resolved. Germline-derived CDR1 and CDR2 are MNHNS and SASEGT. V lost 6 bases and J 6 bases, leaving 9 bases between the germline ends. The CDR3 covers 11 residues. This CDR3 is CASSDLFEQYF. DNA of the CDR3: TGTGCCAGCAGCGACTTATTCGAGCAGTACTTC.

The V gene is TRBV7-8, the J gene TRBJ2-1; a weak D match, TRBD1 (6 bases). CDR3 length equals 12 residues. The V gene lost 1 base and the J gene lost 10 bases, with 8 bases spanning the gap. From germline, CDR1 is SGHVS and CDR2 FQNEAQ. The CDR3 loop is CASSLGGREQFF. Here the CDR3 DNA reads TGTGCCAGCAGCTTAGGGGGGCGGGAGCAGTTCTTC.

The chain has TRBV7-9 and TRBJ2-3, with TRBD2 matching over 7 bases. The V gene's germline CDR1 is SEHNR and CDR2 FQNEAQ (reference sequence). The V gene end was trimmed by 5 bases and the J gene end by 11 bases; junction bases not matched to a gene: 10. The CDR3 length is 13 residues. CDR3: CASSPSGDGMQYF. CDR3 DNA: TGTGCCAGCAGCCCGAGCGGGGATGGTATGCAGTATTTT.

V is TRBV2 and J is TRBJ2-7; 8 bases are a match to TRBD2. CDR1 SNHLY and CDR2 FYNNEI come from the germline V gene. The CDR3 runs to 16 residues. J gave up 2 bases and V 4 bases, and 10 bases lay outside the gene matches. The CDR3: CASSGPQREIAYEQYF. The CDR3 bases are TGTGCCAGCAGTGGACCCCAGCGGGAGATCGCCTACGAGCAGTACTTC.

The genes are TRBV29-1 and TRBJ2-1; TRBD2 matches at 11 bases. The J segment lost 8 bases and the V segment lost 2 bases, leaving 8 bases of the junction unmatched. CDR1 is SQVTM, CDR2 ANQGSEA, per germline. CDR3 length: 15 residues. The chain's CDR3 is CSVEQLAGVSYEQFF. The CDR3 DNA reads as TGCAGCGTTGAACAACTAGCGGGAGTCTCGTATGAGCAGTTCTTC.

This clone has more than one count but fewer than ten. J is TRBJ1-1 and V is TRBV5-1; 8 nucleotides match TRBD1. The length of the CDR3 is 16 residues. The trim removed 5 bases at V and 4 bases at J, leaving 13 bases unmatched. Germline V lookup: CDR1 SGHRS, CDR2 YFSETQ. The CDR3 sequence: CASRQGATLQTTEAFF. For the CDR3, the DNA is TGCGCCAGCAGGCAGGGGGCAACCCTTCAGACCACTGAAGCTTTCTTT.

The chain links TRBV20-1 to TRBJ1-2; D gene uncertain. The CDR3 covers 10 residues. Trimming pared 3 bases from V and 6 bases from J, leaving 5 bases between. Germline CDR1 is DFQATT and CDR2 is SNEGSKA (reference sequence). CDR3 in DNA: TGCAGTGCTAGCAGGAATGGCTACACCTTC. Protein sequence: CSASRNGYTF.

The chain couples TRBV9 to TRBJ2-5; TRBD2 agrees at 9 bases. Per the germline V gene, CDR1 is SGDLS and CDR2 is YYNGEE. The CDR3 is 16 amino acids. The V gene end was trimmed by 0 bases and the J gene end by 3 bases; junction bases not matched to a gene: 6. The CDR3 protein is CASSVAISSGEETQYF. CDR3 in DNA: TGTGCCAGCAGCGTAGCTATTTCTAGCGGGGAAGAGACCCAGTACTTC.

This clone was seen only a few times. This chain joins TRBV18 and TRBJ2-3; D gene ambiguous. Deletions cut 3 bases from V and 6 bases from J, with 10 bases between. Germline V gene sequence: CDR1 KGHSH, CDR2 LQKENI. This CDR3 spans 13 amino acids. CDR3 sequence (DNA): TGTGCCAGCTCACCGCACGTTGCGGATACGCAGTATTTT. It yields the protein CASSPHVADTQYF. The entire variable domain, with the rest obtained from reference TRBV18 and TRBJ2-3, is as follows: NAGVMQNPRHLVRRRGQEARLRCSPMKGHSHVYWYRQLPEEGLKFMVYLQKENIIDESGMPKERFSAEFPKEGPSILRIQQVVRGDSAAYFCASSPHVADTQYFGPGTRLTVL.

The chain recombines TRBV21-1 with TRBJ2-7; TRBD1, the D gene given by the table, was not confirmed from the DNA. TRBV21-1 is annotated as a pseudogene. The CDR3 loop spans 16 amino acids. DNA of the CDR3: TGTGCCAGCAGCAGGTCACCGGGACAACCAGCCTACGAGCAGTACTTC. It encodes CASSRSPGQPAYEQYF.

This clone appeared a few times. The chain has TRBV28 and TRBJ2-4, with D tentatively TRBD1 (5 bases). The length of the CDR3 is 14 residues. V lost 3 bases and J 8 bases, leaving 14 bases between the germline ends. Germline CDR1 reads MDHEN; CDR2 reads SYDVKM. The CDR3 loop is CASSLGQRSDIQYF. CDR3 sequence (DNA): TGTGCCAGCAGTTTGGGGCAGCGCTCGGACATTCAGTACTTC.

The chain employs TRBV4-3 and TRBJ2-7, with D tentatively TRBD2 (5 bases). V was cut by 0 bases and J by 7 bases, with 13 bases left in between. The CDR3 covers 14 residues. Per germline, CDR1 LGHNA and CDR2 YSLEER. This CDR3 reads CASSQEQSRGEQYF. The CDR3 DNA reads TGCGCCAGCAGCCAAGAACAGTCCAGAGGGGAGCAGTACTTC.

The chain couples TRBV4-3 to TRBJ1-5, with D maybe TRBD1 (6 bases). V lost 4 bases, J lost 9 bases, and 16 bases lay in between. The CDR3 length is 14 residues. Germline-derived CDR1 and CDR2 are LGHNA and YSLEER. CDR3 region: CASSPTAGAGPQHF. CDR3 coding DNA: TGCGCCAGCAGCCCCACTGCAGGGGCTGGGCCCCAGCATTTT.

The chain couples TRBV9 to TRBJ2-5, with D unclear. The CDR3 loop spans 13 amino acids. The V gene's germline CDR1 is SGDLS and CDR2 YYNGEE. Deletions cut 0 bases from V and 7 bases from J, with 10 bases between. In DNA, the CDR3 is TGTGCCAGCAGCGTAGATCGCATTGGGACCCAGTACTTC. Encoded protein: CASSVDRIGTQYF. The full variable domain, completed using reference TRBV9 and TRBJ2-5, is DSGVTQTPKHLITATGQRVTLRCSPRSGDLSVYWYQQSLDQGLQFLIQYYNGEERAKGNILERFSAQQFPDLHSELNLSSLELGDSALYFCASSVDRIGTQYFGPGTRLLVL.